The rows below give T cell receptor beta chains drawn from one sample of a study of blood T cell repertoires in COVID-19. Using immunoSEQ multiplex PCR, the repertoire was profiled, and TCRdb retains in-frame clones only, with some absent. Among 130,000 or so clones, around 86% were seen once, and the ten largest hold approximately 10%. The sequencing sample was made of peripheral blood. The receptor set was obtained from a woman aged 70 to 79 with COVID-19, enrolled during active disease. The CDR3 runs from the conserved cysteine through the conserved F or W. A D gene is named only where the DNA matches it firmly.

J: TRBJ1-2
D: NA
V: TRBV2
CDR3: CASSDRGGGYTF
DNA: TGTGCCAGCAGTGACAGGGGTGGTGGCTACACCTTC

J: TRBJ2-7
D: TRBD1
V: TRBV19
CDR3: CASSPRSLGTGVSYEQYF
DNA: TGTGCCAGTAGCCCCAGGAGCTTGGGGACAGGGGTCTCCTACGAGCAGTACTTC

J: TRBJ1-1
D: TRBD1
V: TRBV19
CDR3: CASSRTGENTEAFF
DNA: TGTGCCAGTAGTCGGACAGGGGAGAACACTGAAGCTTTCTTT

J: TRBJ1-2
D: TRBD1
V: TRBV27
CDR3: CASSVRQGAGGYTF
DNA: TGTGCCAGCAGTGTAAGACAGGGGGCGGGTGGCTACACCTTC

J: TRBJ2-7
D: TRBD1
V: TRBV6-5
CDR3: CASEGQRTYEQYF
DNA: TGTGCCAGCGAGGGACAGAGGACCTACGAGCAGTACTTC

J: TRBJ1-2
D: NA
V: TRBV5-8
CDR3: CASSSPAGVDGYTF
DNA: TGTGCCAGCAGCTCCCCCGCGGGCGTGGATGGCTACACCTTC

J: TRBJ2-5
D: TRBD2
V: TRBV9
CDR3: CASSAGPATSPGETQYF
DNA: TGTGCCAGCAGCGCGGGCCCGGCGACTAGCCCTGGAGAGACCCAGTACTTC

J: TRBJ2-2
D: TRBD2
V: TRBV9
CDR3: CASSVLAGDPGELFF
DNA: TGTGCCAGCAGCGTGCTAGCGGGGGATCCCGGGGAGCTGTTTTTT

J: TRBJ2-1
D: NA
V: TRBV29-1
CDR3: CSVEDQAGRSYNEQFF
DNA: TGCAGCGTTGAAGATCAGGCAGGTCGGTCCTACAATGAGCAGTTCTTC

J: TRBJ1-1
D: NA
V: TRBV6-5
CDR3: CASSYTGSRAFF
DNA: TGTGCCAGCAGTTACACGGGGTCGAGAGCTTTCTTT

J: TRBJ2-5
D: TRBD2
V: TRBV30
CDR3: CAWSDTGRGAQETQYF
DNA: TGTGCCTGGAGTGACACCGGGCGGGGGGCCCAAGAGACCCAGTACTTC